Shown below are 31 T cell receptor beta chains from a single sample sequenced in a study of response to subunit inactivated influenza vaccine. TCRdb used MiXCR to reprocess the RT-PCR reads, holding one entry per CDR3 protein. The sample shows some 500,000 distinct CDR3 sequences, around 13% of them seen only once. Sequenced material: PBMCs from blood, taken roughly 45 days after vaccination. These TCRs come from a man in his forties or fifties who received an inactivated influenza vaccine.

The chain has TRBV27 and TRBJ2-3; 9 positions match TRBD2. CDR3 size: 15 residues. The V and J ends lost 2 bases and 8 bases, in that order; junction bases with no gene match: 8. Germline V gives CDR1 MNHEY, CDR2 SMNVEV (reference sequence). CDR3 DNA: TGTGCCAGCAGTTTAGCCGGCGGGAGGGCCGTTACGCAGTATTTT. It translates to CASSLAGGRAVTQYF.

This sequence joins TRBV28 and TRBJ2-5; 7 nucleotides line up with TRBD1. The CDR3 length is 17 residues. Per the germline V gene, CDR1 is MDHEN and CDR2 is SYDVKM. Trimming took 6 bases from V and 1 from J; bases not matched to a gene: 14. The CDR3 sequence: CASRALRQGVRQETQYF. CDR3 nucleotide sequence: TGTGCCAGCAGGGCCCTGCGGCAGGGGGTCCGCCAAGAGACCCAGTACTTC. The full variable domain, rest sourced from reference TRBV28 and TRBJ2-5, is DVKVTQSSRYLVKRTGEKVFLECVQDMDHENMFWYRQDPGLGLRLIYFSYDVKMKEKGDIPEGYSVSREKKERFSLILESASTNQTSMYLCASRALRQGVRQETQYFGPGTRLLVL.

This sequence joins TRBV7-2 and TRBJ2-3; 14 positions agree with TRBD2. The CDR3 sequence is 16 residues long. The V gene end was trimmed by 3 bases and the J gene end by 4 bases; junction bases not matched to a gene: 3. The germline V gene has CDR1 SGHTA and CDR2 FQGNSA. The chain's CDR3 is CASSFPGLAGADTQYF. In DNA form, the CDR3 reads TGTGCCAGCAGCTTTCCGGGACTAGCGGGAGCAGATACGCAGTATTTT.

This clonotype was counted ten times or more. The chain carries TRBV5-5 and TRBJ1-2; the D is unclear. CDR3 size: 12 residues. Germline CDR1 and CDR2: SGHKS and YYEKEE (reference sequence). Trimming removed 3 bases from V and 7 bases from J, with 10 bases in between. The CDR3 here is CASSSTRFGYTF. The CDR3, as DNA: TGTGCCAGCAGCTCCACTCGTTTTGGCTACACCTTC.

This clonotype was observed many times. The chain has TRBV29-1 and TRBJ1-1, with D possibly being TRBD1 (5 bases). Germline CDR1 reads SQVTM; CDR2 reads ANQGSEA. V was pared by 6 bases and J by 0 bases, with 11 bases between. The CDR3 covers 13 residues. In nucleotides, the CDR3 is TGCAGCGTCCGACAGAAAGTGAACACTGAAGCTTTCTTT. Translating gives CSVRQKVNTEAFF. The full variable domain, its missing parts supplied by reference TRBV29-1 and TRBJ1-1, is SAVISQKPSRDICQRGTSLTIQCQVDSQVTMMFWYRQQPGQSLTLIATANQGSEATYESGFVIDKFPISRPNLTFSTLTVSNMSPEDSSIYLCSVRQKVNTEAFFGQGTRLTVV.

This clonotype was recorded a few times. The chain couples TRBV5-1 to TRBJ2-3; D is perhaps TRBD1 or TRBD2 (5 bases each). Germline CDR1 and CDR2: SGHRS and YFSETQ. The CDR3 extends over 13 amino acids. Trimming removed 4 bases at V and 10 bases at J, with 16 bases between. The CDR3 protein is CASSGDPQTPQYF. The CDR3 DNA follows: TGCGCCAGCAGCGGGGACCCTCAGACCCCGCAGTATTTT.

This clonotype was counted ten times or more. This chain joins TRBV20-1 and TRBJ1-1; D perhaps matches TRBD1 (6 bases). This CDR3 region has 14 residues. Germline-derived CDR1 and CDR2 are DFQATT and SNEGSKA (reference sequence). The CDR3 DNA reads as TGCAGCGCCTTCGGGGGGCTCTTGAGGACTGAAGCTTTCTTT. Its protein is CSAFGGLLRTEAFF.

This clonotype was counted only a few times. This sequence joins TRBV7-9 and TRBJ2-1; no definite D call. Germline-derived CDR1 and CDR2 are SEHNR and FQNEAQ (reference sequence). The CDR3 is 13 residues long. The V gene lost 5 bases and the J gene lost 6 bases, with 11 bases spanning the gap. The CDR3 DNA is TGTGCCAGCAGCACAGAGAGGCGCAATGAGCAGTTCTTC. It codes for CASSTERRNEQFF.

This clonotype was counted a few times. The chain has TRBV24-1 and TRBJ2-4; D remains ambiguous. This CDR3 has 16 amino acids. Trimming cost V 4 bases and J 1 base, with 13 bases left between them. CDR1 KGHDR and CDR2 SFDVKD come from the germline V gene. CDR3 in amino acids: CATSDSKQFAKNIQYF. CDR3 in DNA: TGTGCCACCAGTGACAGTAAACAGTTCGCCAAAAACATTCAGTACTTC.

This chain uses TRBV2 with TRBJ2-3; perhaps TRBD2 as D (6 bases). This CDR3 has 16 residues. V gave up 2 bases and J gave up 3 bases, with 15 bases separating them. Per the germline V gene, CDR1 is SNHLY and CDR2 is FYNNEI. CDR3 region: CASSEYGGAQTDTQYF. CDR3 sequence (DNA): TGTGCCAGCAGTGAATACGGAGGGGCCCAGACAGATACGCAGTATTTT.

This clonotype showed up just a few times. The chain is built from TRBV15 and TRBJ1-2; D is unresolved. The CDR3 contains 14 residues. Germline V gene sequence: CDR1 LNHNV, CDR2 YYDKDF (reference sequence). The ends were cut back, 1 base at V and 3 bases at J, with 9 bases in the middle. CDR3 region: CATSRGGQYYGYTF. The DNA of the CDR3 is TGTGCCACCAGCAGAGGCGGGCAGTACTATGGCTACACCTTC.

This clonotype was counted between two and nine times. The gene calls are TRBV29-1 and TRBJ2-3; TRBD2 agrees at 9 bases. CDR3 length: 15 residues. Germline CDR1 and CDR2: SQVTM and ANQGSEA. The V segment lost 7 bases and the J segment 2 bases; nucleotides outside the gene matches: 10. In DNA form, the CDR3 reads TGCAGCGCCCAACTGGGCGGGAGGGCCACAGATACGCAGTATTTT. It yields the protein CSAQLGGRATDTQYF.

The rearrangement joins TRBV12-3 or TRBV12-4 to TRBJ1-1; 9 bases map to TRBD1. The CDR3 sequence is 14 residues long. J lost 0 bases, V lost 6 bases, and 2 bases had no gene match. This chain's CDR3 is CASRRTGVNTEAFF. The DNA of the CDR3 is TGTGCCAGCAGAAGGACAGGGGTGAACACTGAAGCTTTCTTT.

Only a few counts were recorded for this clonotype. The CDR3 here is CASSPIQGQGGEQYF. For the CDR3, the DNA is TGCGCCAGCAGCCCGATCCAGGGGCAGGGGGGCGAGCAGTACTTC. The chain joins TRBV5-1 to TRBJ2-7, with a tentative D call TRBD1 (7 bases). The CDR3 covers 15 residues. Trimming stripped 4 bases from V and 6 bases from J, with 20 bases between. Germline-derived CDR1 and CDR2 are SGHRS and YFSETQ. The full variable domain, in which reference TRBV5-1 and TRBJ2-7 provide the parts outside the CDR3, is KAGVTQTPRYLIKTRGQQVTLSCSPISGHRSVSWYQQTPGQGLQFLFEYFSETQRNKGNFPGRFSGRQFSNSRSEMNVSTLELGDSALYLCASSPIQGQGGEQYFGPGTRLTVT.

The rearrangement links TRBV12-3 or TRBV12-4 to TRBJ1-2; D is undetermined. The CDR3 extends over 12 amino acids. V gave up 6 bases and J gave up 8 bases, with 13 bases separating them. The chain's CDR3 is CASSRDAAGYTF. The CDR3 DNA follows: TGTGCCAGCAGCCGTGATGCTGCGGGCTACACCTTC.

The J gene is TRBJ2-7, the V gene TRBV11-1, with TRBD1 matching 11 bases. There are 15 residues in the CDR3. V was clipped by 2 bases and J by 5 bases; unmatched bases: 5. From germline, CDR1 is SGHAT and CDR2 FQDESV (reference sequence). The CDR3 sequence: CASSLTPGQGDEQYF. CDR3 nucleotides: TGTGCCAGCAGCTTAACACCGGGACAGGGGGACGAGCAGTACTTC.

CDR3 amino acids: CASSFLSGQPQHF. CDR3 nucleotides: TGTGCCAGCAGTTTCCTTAGCGGCCAGCCCCAGCATTTT. The chain has TRBV12-3 or TRBV12-4 and TRBJ1-5; no clear D gene. Trimming removed 3 bases from V and 7 bases from J, with 10 bases in between. The CDR3 is 13 amino acids.

This clonotype was observed a handful of times. The chain links TRBV5-1 to TRBJ2-7; possibly TRBD2 for D (6 bases). The CDR3 consists of 13 residues. With 2 bases removed from V and 2 bases from J, the gap between germline ends came to 8 bases. Germline values: CDR1 SGHRS, CDR2 YFSETQ. CDR3 sequence (DNA): TGCGCCAGCAGCTTCAGGGAGGCCTACGAGCAGTACTTC. Its translation is CASSFREAYEQYF.

This clonotype was recorded many times. At one end, the junction sequence differs from germline, possibly due to a read error. The chain has TRBV29-1 and TRBJ1-2, with 9 bases matching TRBD1. The CDR3 sequence is 13 residues long. Germline-derived CDR1 and CDR2 are SQVTM and ANQGSEA. CDR3 protein: CNVRDRDNYGYTF. The CDR3, as DNA: TGCAACGTTCGGGACAGGGATAACTATGGCTACACCTTC.

This clonotype was seen a few times. This chain links TRBV20-1 with TRBJ2-3; D is ambiguous. V was pared by 6 bases and J by 2 bases, with 18 bases between. This CDR3 has 15 residues. The germline gives CDR1 DFQATT, CDR2 SNEGSKA (reference sequence). CDR3 sequence: CSATGLGRNTDTQYF. CDR3 nucleotide sequence: TGCAGTGCCACCGGTCTCGGACGGAACACAGATACGCAGTATTTT.

This clonotype was found a few times. The J gene is TRBJ2-5, the V gene TRBV20-1; the D is unclear. The CDR3 sequence is 12 residues long. Trimming stripped 0 bases from V and 5 bases from J, with 7 bases between. The germline gives CDR1 DFQATT, CDR2 SNEGSKA (reference sequence). CDR3 residues: CSARDWTETQYF. The CDR3 DNA follows: TGCAGTGCTAGAGATTGGACGGAGACCCAGTACTTC.

The chain links TRBV7-6 to TRBJ2-2; 10 nucleotides match TRBD1. This CDR3 is built from 15 residues. The V gene's germline CDR1 is SGHVS and CDR2 FNYEAQ. The V and J ends lost 5 bases and 3 bases, in that order; junction bases with no gene match: 3. This CDR3 reads CASSLGTGDTGELFF. The CDR3 DNA follows: TGTGCCAGCAGCCTAGGGACAGGGGACACCGGGGAGCTGTTTTTT. The whole variable domain, remainder taken from reference TRBV7-6 and TRBJ2-2, is GAGVSQSPRYKVTKRGQDVALRCDPISGHVSLYWYRQALGQGPEFLTYFNYEAQQDKSGLPNDRFSAERPEGSISTLTIQRTEQRDSAMYRCASSLGTGDTGELFFGEGSRLTVL.

V usage is TRBV6-5 and J usage is TRBJ2-3; D is unclear. V lost 0 bases, J lost 4 bases, and 14 bases lay in between. Germline lookup yields CDR1 MNHEY and CDR2 SVGAGI. This CDR3 is built from 16 residues. The CDR3 nucleotides read TGTGCCAGCAGTTACTCCGGCCCCAATGTGGCAGATACGCAGTATTTT. This gives the protein CASSYSGPNVADTQYF.

There are a few counts of this clonotype. J is TRBJ2-2 and V is TRBV10-3; TRBD1 agrees at 9 bases. The length of the CDR3 is 14 residues. Trimming cost V 9 bases and J 0 bases; bases outside gene matches: 2. Germline loops: CDR1 ENHRY, CDR2 SYGVKD. The CDR3 protein is CAIRTGANTGELFF. The CDR3 coding sequence is TGTGCCATTAGGACAGGGGCGAACACCGGGGAGCTGTTTTTT.

The table lists this clonotype with many counts. The chain employs TRBV4-2 and TRBJ2-1; 8 bases fit TRBD2. The junction had 10 bases not matched to a gene; V was cut back by 4 bases and J by 5 bases. The V gene's germline CDR1 is LGHNA and CDR2 YNFKEQ. The CDR3 loop spans 16 amino acids. The DNA for the CDR3 is TGTGCCAGCAGCCTCCTAAGCGGGAGTATCGACAATGAGCAGTTCTTC. Translation: CASSLLSGSIDNEQFF.

This clonotype was counted between two and nine times. V is TRBV5-1 and J is TRBJ2-3; 7 nucleotides align to TRBD2. The CDR3 sequence is 14 residues long. Per the germline V gene, CDR1 is SGHRS and CDR2 is YFSETQ. Unmatched junction bases numbered 7, after V lost 4 bases and J lost 5 bases. The CDR3 bases are TGCGCCAGCAGCCCCGGACTAGAAGGAGATACGCAGTATTTT. This sequence encodes CASSPGLEGDTQYF.

The chain recombines TRBV5-1 with TRBJ1-1, with TRBD1 as a possible D gene (6 bases). The CDR3 runs to 15 residues. In germline, CDR1 is SGHRS, CDR2 YFSETQ. Trimming cost V 5 bases and J 0 bases, with 14 bases left between them. As DNA, the CDR3 is TGCGCCAGCAGGTACACAGGGAACATGAACACTGAAGCTTTCTTT. Protein: CASRYTGNMNTEAFF.

As regards this clonotype: One end of the junction fails to match germline, which may point to a read error. The chain couples TRBV20-1 to TRBJ2-3; 7 bases map to TRBD1. CDR3 length equals 15 residues. Germline V gene sequence: CDR1 DFQATT, CDR2 SNEGSKA (reference sequence). The CDR3 nucleotides are TGCTGTGCTAGAGTATTGGACAGGTTCACAGATACGCAGTATTTT. The encoded protein is CCARVLDRFTDTQYF.

The chain employs TRBV20-1 and TRBJ1-1; 7 bases fit TRBD1. V shed 5 bases, J shed 3 bases, and the junction held 6 bases outside the gene matches. The CDR3 runs 13 residues. CDR1 is DFQATT and CDR2 is SNEGSKA in the germline V gene (reference sequence). CDR3 bases: TGCAGTGCTGGGGGACAGAGGGACACTGAAGCTTTCTTT. The encoded protein is CSAGGQRDTEAFF.

This clonotype was counted between two and nine times. The J gene is TRBJ2-2, the V gene TRBV5-4; D not certain. V was clipped by 4 bases and J by 12 bases, with 13 bases between them. CDR1 and CDR2 from the germline V gene are SGHNT and YYREEE (reference sequence). This CDR3 region has 12 residues. The CDR3 bases are TGTGCCAGCAGCCAAAGTCCCACGAAGCTGTTTTTT. Translated, it gives CASSQSPTKLFF.

The rearrangement uses TRBV7-2 and TRBJ2-1, with 9 bases aligning to TRBD1. V lost 5 bases, J lost 9 bases, and 8 bases stayed unmatched. There are 14 residues in the CDR3. Germline-derived CDR1 and CDR2 are SGHTA and FQGNSA. CDR3 sequence reads: CASSPRTGVAEQFF. In DNA, the CDR3 is TGTGCCAGCAGCCCGAGGACAGGGGTGGCTGAGCAGTTCTTC.